One sample yielded the 22 T cell receptor beta chains listed below, sequenced in a study of T cell repertoires in cytomegalovirus infection. TCRdb used MiXCR to reprocess the reads, holding one entry per CDR3 protein. In the table there are hundreds of thousands of distinct CDR3 sequences, 15% to 20% of which are singletons. The sample was PBMCs. The receptors shown here come from a human donor in good health (CMV status not recorded). Some clones in this sample may be carry-over from other donors' samples.

This clonotype has just a few counts. The chain is built from TRBV5-4 and TRBJ2-2, with unresolved D. The CDR3 has 15 amino acids. Germline V CDR1 and CDR2: SGHNT, YYREEE (reference sequence). Trimming left V 0 bases short and J 6 bases short, with 12 bases between. CDR3 residues: CASSLDSWYAGELFF. The CDR3 DNA follows: TGTGCCAGCAGCTTGGACAGTTGGTACGCCGGGGAGCTGTTTTTT.

This clonotype came up many times. This chain joins TRBV7-8 and TRBJ1-1, with D possibly being TRBD1 (5 bases). Trimming stripped 3 bases from V and 4 bases from J, with 18 bases between. CDR1 is SGHVS, CDR2 FQNEAQ, per germline. The CDR3 extends over 16 amino acids. The CDR3 DNA sequence: TGTGCCAGCAGCTTGGCACGTTTTAGGGGATCCACTGAAGCTTTCTTT. This translates into CASSLARFRGSTEAFF.

The rearrangement links TRBV7-6 to TRBJ2-6, with TRBD2 matching 7 bases. Germline CDR1 is SGHVS and CDR2 is FNYEAQ. The CDR3 consists of 16 residues. Trimming removed 3 bases from V and 4 bases from J; junction bases left unmatched: 6. The CDR3 coding sequence is TGTGCCAGCAGCTTTTTGGGGAGGGCCGGGGCCAACGTCCTGACTTTC. Its protein product is CASSFLGRAGANVLTF.

The J gene is TRBJ2-5, the V gene TRBV7-9; 9 bases agree with TRBD1. In germline, CDR1 is SEHNR, CDR2 FQNEAQ (reference sequence). The CDR3 consists of 15 residues. V lost 3 bases to trimming and J lost 5 bases; unmatched junction nucleotides: 7. The CDR3 reads CASSFRTGALETQYF. DNA of the CDR3: TGTGCCAGCAGCTTTAGGACAGGGGCATTGGAGACCCAGTACTTC.

The J gene is TRBJ2-7, the V gene TRBV4-1; 7 bases are shared with TRBD1. The CDR3 is 17 amino acids. The junction had 17 bases not matched to a gene; V was cut back by 4 bases and J by 5 bases. CDR1 is MGHRA, CDR2 YSYEKL, per germline. In DNA form, the CDR3 reads TGCGCCAGCAGCCCCGGTAGCCGGACAGGTCCCCGCAACGAGCAGTACTTC. This encodes CASSPGSRTGPRNEQYF.

Many counts were recorded for this clonotype. The J gene is TRBJ2-1, the V gene TRBV7-2; 8 positions agree with TRBD2. Losses at the gene ends were 1 base for V and 5 bases for J; bases not matched to a gene: 4. CDR1 is SGHTA and CDR2 is FQGNSA in the germline V gene. The CDR3 runs to 15 residues. The CDR3 protein is CASSLDPSGHNEQFF. The CDR3 DNA reads TGTGCCAGCAGCTTAGACCCTAGCGGGCACAATGAGCAGTTCTTC.

This clonotype has just a few counts. This rearrangement joins TRBV19 to TRBJ2-7; no definite D call. Trimming left V 4 bases short and J 2 bases short, with 12 bases between. Germline V gene sequence: CDR1 LNHDA, CDR2 SQIVND (reference sequence). The CDR3 loop spans 14 amino acids. CDR3 residues: CASSTQQGTYEQYF. The CDR3 region has the DNA TGTGCCAGTAGTACCCAACAAGGGACCTACGAGCAGTACTTC.

There are a few counts of this clonotype. The rearrangement links TRBV10-3 to TRBJ2-7; 10 bases agree with TRBD1. Trimming removed 7 bases from V and 7 bases from J; junction bases left unmatched: 10. The CDR3 covers 14 residues. Looked up from germline, CDR1 is ENHRY and CDR2 is SYGVKD. The CDR3 DNA reads TGTGCCATCAAAACCGGGACAGGGGCCAGAGAGCAGTACTTC. Its protein product is CAIKTGTGAREQYF.

This clonotype appeared many times. The rearrangement uses TRBV10-3 and TRBJ2-3; D may be TRBD2 (5 bases). Germline CDR1 reads ENHRY; CDR2 reads SYGVKD. This CDR3 region has 15 residues. V gave up 3 bases and J gave up 2 bases, with 12 bases separating them. CDR3 in DNA: TGTGCCATCAGTGAAAACTCAGCGGACACAGATACGCAGTATTTT. Its translation is CAISENSADTDTQYF.

This chain uses TRBV6-5 with TRBJ2-3; the D gene is possibly TRBD1 (5 bases). Germline V gene lookup returns CDR1 MNHEY and CDR2 SVGAGI. The CDR3 is made up of 15 amino acids. Trimming removed 5 bases from V and 2 bases from J, with 14 bases in between. This chain's CDR3 is CASSPRQFFTDTQYF. The DNA of the CDR3 is TGTGCCAGCAGTCCAAGACAGTTTTTCACAGATACGCAGTATTTT.

This clonotype was seen ten or more times. The chain has TRBV7-2 and TRBJ2-5; 8 nucleotides agree with TRBD2. CDR1 is SGHTA and CDR2 is FQGNSA in the germline V gene. V lost 1 base and J lost 1; bases outside the gene matches: 5. The CDR3 spans 16 residues. The CDR3 coding sequence is TGTGCCAGCAGCTTAGGTAGCCTAGCGGGCCAAGAGACCCAGTACTTC. Translating gives CASSLGSLAGQETQYF.

This clonotype was seen a handful of times. The chain joins TRBV2 to TRBJ1-3; D might be TRBD1 (6 bases). Trimming shortened V by 4 bases and J by 4 bases, and 17 bases separated the two germline ends. CDR1 and CDR2 from the germline V gene are SNHLY and FYNNEI. CDR3 length: 16 residues. CDR3: CASSGGLQGGGNTIYF. The CDR3 nucleotides are TGTGCCAGCAGTGGGGGACTACAGGGAGGCGGAAACACCATATATTTT.

A few counts support this clonotype. The chain links TRBV12-5 to TRBJ1-1, with D maybe TRBD1 (6 bases). V lost 6 bases and J 3 bases, leaving 8 bases between the germline ends. The CDR3 length is 12 residues. Germline V gene lookup returns CDR1 LGHNT and CDR2 FRNRAP. The CDR3 DNA reads TGTGCTAGTGGGGGGGCGGACACTGAAGCTTTCTTT. Protein sequence: CASGGADTEAFF.

This clonotype was found many times. The rearrangement uses TRBV7-9 and TRBJ1-2, with no clear D. The CDR3 totals 13 residues. Per germline, CDR1 SEHNR and CDR2 FQNEAQ (reference sequence). Trimming pared 5 bases from V and 5 bases from J, leaving 12 bases between. In nucleotides, the CDR3 is TGTGCCAGCAGCGAGAGTGTTTGGTATGGCTACACCTTC. Amino acids: CASSESVWYGYTF.

This clonotype was recorded many times. This chain connects TRBV11-2 to TRBJ2-5; tentatively, D is TRBD1 (5 bases). V was shortened by 5 bases and J by 9 bases, with 16 bases between the two germline ends. This CDR3 has 13 amino acids. Per the germline V gene, CDR1 is SGHAT and CDR2 is FQNNGV. The CDR3, as DNA: TGTGCCAGCAGCCAGGTGGGGCCTGGGGCCCAGTACTTC. This encodes CASSQVGPGAQYF. The full variable domain, completed using reference TRBV11-2 and TRBJ2-5, is EAGVAQSPRYKIIEKRQSVAFWCNPISGHATLYWYQQILGQGPKLLIQFQNNGVVDDSQLPKDRFSAERLKGVDSTLKIQPAKLEDSAVYLCASSQVGPGAQYFGPGTRLLVL.

The rearrangement uses TRBV20-1 and TRBJ2-1; 12 bases fit TRBD2. The CDR3 spans 15 residues. CDR1 and CDR2 from the germline V gene are DFQATT and SNEGSKA (reference sequence). The trim removed 6 bases at V and 2 bases at J, leaving 5 bases unmatched. CDR3 amino acids: CSAPTSGGTYNEQFF. CDR3 DNA: TGCAGTGCACCCACTAGCGGGGGGACCTACAATGAGCAGTTCTTC.

Many counts were recorded for this clonotype. The chain recombines TRBV5-4 with TRBJ1-1; TRBD1 is a possible D gene (5 bases). The CDR3 consists of 17 residues. V was cut by 4 bases and J by 0 bases, with 19 bases left in between. Germline V gene data show CDR1 as SGHNT and CDR2 as YYREEE (reference sequence). The CDR3: CASSPGIGVALNTEAFF. The CDR3 nucleotides read TGTGCCAGCAGCCCCGGAATAGGGGTGGCCTTGAACACTGAAGCTTTCTTT.

The chain is built from TRBV20-1 and TRBJ2-1; 7 bases are a match to TRBD2. Trimming cost V 6 bases and J 0 bases; bases outside gene matches: 14. Germline V CDR1 and CDR2: DFQATT, SNEGSKA (reference sequence). This CDR3 region has 17 residues. This CDR3 reads CSASGEAGKPSYNEQFF. The CDR3 nucleotides are TGCAGTGCCTCTGGGGAAGCGGGGAAACCCTCCTACAATGAGCAGTTCTTC.

The V and J genes are TRBV6-1 and TRBJ2-4, with a weak D call TRBD2 (5 bases). CDR1 and CDR2 (germline): MNHNS, SASEGT. Trimming removed 4 bases at V and 13 bases at J, with 11 bases between. The CDR3 extends over 11 amino acids. CDR3 nucleotide sequence: TGTGCCAGCAGTGGAGGGTTGGCGCAGTACTTC. Residues: CASSGGLAQYF.

DNA of the CDR3: TGCAGTGCTAGTCGCGGAGCAGATACGCAGTATTTT. This sequence encodes CSASRGADTQYF. The V gene is TRBV20-1, the J gene TRBJ2-3; D remains ambiguous. The V gene's germline CDR1 is DFQATT and CDR2 SNEGSKA (reference sequence). The V end was cut by 3 bases, the J end by 4 bases, with 8 bases between. The CDR3 loop spans 12 amino acids.

The chain has TRBV7-9 and TRBJ2-3; D unresolved. Germline loops: CDR1 SEHNR, CDR2 FQNEAQ (reference sequence). V lost 6 bases to trimming and J lost 4 bases, with 17 bases between them. This CDR3 contains 15 residues. CDR3 bases: TGTGCCAGCAGTCCCCAGCCTTCTTCAGCAGATACGCAGTATTTT. This codes for CASSPQPSSADTQYF.

This clonotype was observed at least ten times. The V call is TRBV10-3, the J call TRBJ1-1; possible D gene TRBD1, 5 bases. The CDR3 extends over 11 amino acids. Looked up from germline, CDR1 is ENHRY and CDR2 is SYGVKD. Trimming removed 10 bases from V and 9 bases from J, with 15 bases in between. This CDR3 is CASDSFTQAFF. The CDR3 DNA is TGTGCCAGCGACAGTTTCACCCAAGCTTTCTTT.